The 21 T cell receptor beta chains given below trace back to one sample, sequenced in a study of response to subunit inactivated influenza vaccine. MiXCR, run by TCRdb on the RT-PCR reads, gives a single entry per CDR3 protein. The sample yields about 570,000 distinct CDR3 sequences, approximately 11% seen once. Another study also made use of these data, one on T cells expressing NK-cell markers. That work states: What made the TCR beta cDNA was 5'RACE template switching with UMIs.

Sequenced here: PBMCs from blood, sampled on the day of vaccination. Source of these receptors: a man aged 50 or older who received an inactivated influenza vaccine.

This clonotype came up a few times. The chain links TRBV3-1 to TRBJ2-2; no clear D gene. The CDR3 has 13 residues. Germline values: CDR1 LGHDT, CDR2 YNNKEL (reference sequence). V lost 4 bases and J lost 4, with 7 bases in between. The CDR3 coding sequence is TGTGCCAGCAGCCCCCGGTTCACCGGGGAGCTGTTTTTT. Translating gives CASSPRFTGELFF.

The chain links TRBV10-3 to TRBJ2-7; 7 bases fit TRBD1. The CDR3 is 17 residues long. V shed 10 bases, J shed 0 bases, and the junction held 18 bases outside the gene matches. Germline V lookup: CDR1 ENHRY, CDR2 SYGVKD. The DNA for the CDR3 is TGTGCCACCAAGAGGGGGACAGCTCCAACCAGCTCCTACGAGCAGTACTTC. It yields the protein CATKRGTAPTSSYEQYF.

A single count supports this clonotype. DNA for the CDR3: TGTGCCAGCAGTTCCGGGGGGAACCTGCCCCAGCATTTT. This gives the protein CASSSGGNLPQHF. The rearrangement uses TRBV6-2 or TRBV6-3 and TRBJ1-5; weak D call: TRBD1 (5 bases). The V gene's germline CDR1 is MNHEY and CDR2 SVGEGT. The CDR3 has 13 residues. V lost 4 bases, J lost 9 bases, and 13 bases lay in between.

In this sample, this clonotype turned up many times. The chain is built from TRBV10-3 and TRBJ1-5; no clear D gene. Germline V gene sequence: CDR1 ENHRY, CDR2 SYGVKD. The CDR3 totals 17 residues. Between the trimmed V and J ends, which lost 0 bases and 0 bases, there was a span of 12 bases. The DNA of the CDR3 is TGTGCCATCAGTGAGTCAGCGGGGAGAGATAGCAATCAGCCCCAGCATTTT. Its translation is CAISESAGRDSNQPQHF.

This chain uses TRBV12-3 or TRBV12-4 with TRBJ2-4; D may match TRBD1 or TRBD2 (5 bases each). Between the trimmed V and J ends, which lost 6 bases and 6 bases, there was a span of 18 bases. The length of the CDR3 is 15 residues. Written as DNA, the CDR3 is TGTGCCAGCAGAAGGGCCGGGGCCCAAAGAAACATTCAGTACTTC. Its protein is CASRRAGAQRNIQYF.

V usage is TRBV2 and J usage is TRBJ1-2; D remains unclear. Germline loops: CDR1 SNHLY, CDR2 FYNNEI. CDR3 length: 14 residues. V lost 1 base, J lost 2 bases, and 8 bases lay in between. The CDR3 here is CASSEGHLNYGYTF. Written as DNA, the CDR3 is TGTGCCAGCAGTGAAGGACACTTGAACTATGGCTACACCTTC.

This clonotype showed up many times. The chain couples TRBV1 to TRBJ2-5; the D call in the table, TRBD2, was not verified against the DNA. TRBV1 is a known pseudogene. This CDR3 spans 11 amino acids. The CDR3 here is CTSSRRAPEYF. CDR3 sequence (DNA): TGCACCAGCTCCCGGAGGGCTCCAGAGTACTTC.

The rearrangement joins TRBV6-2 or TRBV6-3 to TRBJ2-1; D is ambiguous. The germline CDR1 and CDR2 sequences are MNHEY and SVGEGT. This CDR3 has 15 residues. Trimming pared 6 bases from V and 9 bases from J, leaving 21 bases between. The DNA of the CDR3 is TGTGCCAGCAGGAGTCCGCGGCTCGCCCGCGGTGAGCAGTTCTTC. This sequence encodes CASRSPRLARGEQFF.

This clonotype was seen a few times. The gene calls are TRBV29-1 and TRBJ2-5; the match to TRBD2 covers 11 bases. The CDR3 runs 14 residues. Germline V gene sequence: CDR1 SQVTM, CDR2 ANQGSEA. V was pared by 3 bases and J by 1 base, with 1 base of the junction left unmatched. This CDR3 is CSVETSGAQETQYF. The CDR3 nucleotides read TGCAGCGTTGAGACTAGCGGGGCCCAAGAGACCCAGTACTTC. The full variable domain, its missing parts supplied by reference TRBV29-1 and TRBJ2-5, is SAVISQKPSRDICQRGTSLTIQCQVDSQVTMMFWYRQQPGQSLTLIATANQGSEATYESGFVIDKFPISRPNLTFSTLTVSNMSPEDSSIYLCSVETSGAQETQYFGPGTRLLVL.

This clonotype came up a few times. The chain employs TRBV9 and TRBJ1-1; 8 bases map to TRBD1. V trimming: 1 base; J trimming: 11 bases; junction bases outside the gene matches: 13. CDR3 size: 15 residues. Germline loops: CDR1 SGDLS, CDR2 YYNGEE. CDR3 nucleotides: TGTGCCAGCAGCGTACAAACAGGGGGTCCTGCCTTGGCTTTCTTT. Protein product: CASSVQTGGPALAFF. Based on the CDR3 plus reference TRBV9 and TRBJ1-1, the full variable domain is DSGVTQTPKHLITATGQRVTLRCSPRSGDLSVYWYQQSLDQGLQFLIQYYNGEERAKGNILERFSAQQFPDLHSELNLSSLELGDSALYFCASSVQTGGPALAFFGQGTRLTVV.

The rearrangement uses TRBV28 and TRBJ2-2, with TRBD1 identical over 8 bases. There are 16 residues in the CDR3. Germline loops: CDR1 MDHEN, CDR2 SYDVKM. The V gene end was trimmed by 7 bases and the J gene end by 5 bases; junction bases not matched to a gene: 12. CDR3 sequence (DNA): TGTGCCAGCACCCGACAGGGGACTTTTACGACCGGGGAGCTGTTTTTT. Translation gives CASTRQGTFTTGELFF.

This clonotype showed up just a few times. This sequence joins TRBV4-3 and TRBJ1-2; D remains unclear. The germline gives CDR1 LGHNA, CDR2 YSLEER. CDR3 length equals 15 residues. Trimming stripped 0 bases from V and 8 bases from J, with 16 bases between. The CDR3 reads CASSQDSKVSWGYTF. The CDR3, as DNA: TGCGCCAGCAGCCAAGATAGTAAGGTCTCTTGGGGCTACACCTTC.

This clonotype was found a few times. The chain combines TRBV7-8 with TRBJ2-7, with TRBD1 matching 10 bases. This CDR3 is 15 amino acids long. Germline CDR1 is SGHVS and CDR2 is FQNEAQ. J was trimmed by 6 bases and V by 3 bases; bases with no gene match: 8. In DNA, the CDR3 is TGTGCCAGCAGCTTGACAGGGGGCGGGAGAAGCGAGCAGTACTTC. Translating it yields CASSLTGGGRSEQYF.

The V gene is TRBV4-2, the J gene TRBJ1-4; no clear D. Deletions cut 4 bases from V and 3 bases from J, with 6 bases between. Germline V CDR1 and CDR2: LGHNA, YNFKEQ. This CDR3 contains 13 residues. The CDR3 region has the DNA TGTGCCAGCAGCCGGGGAGCTAATGAAAAACTGTTTTTT. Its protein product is CASSRGANEKLFF.

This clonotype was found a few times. CDR3 amino acids: CASSLILGEKLFF. CDR3 DNA sequence: TGTGCCAGCAGCTTGATTTTGGGAGAAAAACTGTTTTTT. The rearrangement uses TRBV5-5 and TRBJ1-4; D unresolved. The CDR3 spans 13 residues. Trimming left V 1 base short and J 8 bases short, with 9 bases between. Germline CDR1 reads SGHKS; CDR2 reads YYEKEE (reference sequence).

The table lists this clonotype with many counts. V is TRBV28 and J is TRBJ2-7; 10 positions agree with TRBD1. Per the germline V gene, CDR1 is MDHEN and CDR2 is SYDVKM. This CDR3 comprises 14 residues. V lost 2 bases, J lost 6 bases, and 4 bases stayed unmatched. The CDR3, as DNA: TGTGCCAGCAGTTTAGTCGGGACAGGGGCCGAGCAGTACTTC. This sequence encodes CASSLVGTGAEQYF.

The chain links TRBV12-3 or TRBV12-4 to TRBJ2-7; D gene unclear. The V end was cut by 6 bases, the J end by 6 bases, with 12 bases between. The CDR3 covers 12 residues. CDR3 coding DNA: TGTGCCAGCAGCGCTTTTCGTCTCGAGCAGTACTTC. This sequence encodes CASSAFRLEQYF.

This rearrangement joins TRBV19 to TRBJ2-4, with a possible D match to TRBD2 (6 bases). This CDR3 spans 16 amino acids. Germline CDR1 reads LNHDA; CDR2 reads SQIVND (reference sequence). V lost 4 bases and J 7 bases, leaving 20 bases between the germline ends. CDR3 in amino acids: CASSKIDALGGNIQYF. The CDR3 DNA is TGTGCCAGTAGTAAAATTGACGCCCTCGGAGGGAACATTCAGTACTTC.

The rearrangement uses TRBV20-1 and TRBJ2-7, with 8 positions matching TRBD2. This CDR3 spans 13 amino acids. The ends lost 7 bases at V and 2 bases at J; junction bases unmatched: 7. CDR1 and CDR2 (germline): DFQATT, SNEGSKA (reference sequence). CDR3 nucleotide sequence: TGCAGTGTCGCCGGGAGGGATACCTACGAGCAGTACTTC. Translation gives CSVAGRDTYEQYF.

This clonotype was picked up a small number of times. CDR3 sequence (DNA): TGTGCCAGCAGCACCCAGACTTCTAATGGCTACACCTTC. As protein: CASSTQTSNGYTF. The chain carries TRBV7-2 and TRBJ1-2; D unresolved. From germline, CDR1 is SGHTA and CDR2 FQGNSA. With 5 bases removed from V and 6 bases from J, the gap between germline ends came to 13 bases. CDR3 size: 13 residues. Variable domain in full (rest from reference TRBV7-2 and TRBJ1-2): GAGVSQSPSNKVTEKGKDVELRCDPISGHTALYWYRQSLGQGLEFLIYFQGNSAPDKSGLPSDRFSAERTGGSVSTLTIQRTQQEDSAVYLCASSTQTSNGYTFGSGTRLTVV.

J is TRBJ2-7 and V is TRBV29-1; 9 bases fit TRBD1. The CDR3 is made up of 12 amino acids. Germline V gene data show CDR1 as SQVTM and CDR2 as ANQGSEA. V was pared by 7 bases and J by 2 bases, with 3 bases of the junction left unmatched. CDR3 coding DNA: TGCAGCGGGGGGGACAGGGCCTACGAGCAGTACTTC. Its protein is CSGGDRAYEQYF.